A single sample gave rise to the 2 T cell receptor beta chains below, sequenced in a study of shared clonotypes between healthy human individuals. Naive CD8 cells lacked CD45RO and underwent positive selection for CCR7, leaving out terminally differentiated effector memory CD45RA+ cells. Assay: immunoSEQ multiplex PCR; the TCRdb copy retains only in-frame clones and omits some. The sample lists around 600,000 clones, approximately 95% seen once, with approximately 0.11% in the top ten. Sequencing was performed on naive CD8+ T cells sorted from blood. These receptors were collected from a woman aged 25 to 39 in good health.

The chain uses TRBV9 and TRBJ2-6; D not certain. In germline, CDR1 is SGDLS, CDR2 YYNGEE. This CDR3 is 13 amino acids long. V lost 4 bases and J 0 bases, leaving 2 bases between the germline ends. Here the CDR3 DNA reads TGTGCCAGCAGCAACTCTGGGGCCAACGTCCTGACTTTC. Translation: CASSNSGANVLTF.

V gene TRBV27 combines with J gene TRBJ1-1, with 8 positions matching TRBD1. Germline values: CDR1 MNHEY, CDR2 SMNVEV (reference sequence). Trimming removed 5 bases from V and 5 bases from J; junction bases left unmatched: 7. CDR3 length: 14 amino acids. This chain's CDR3 is CASSTTGGSTEAFF. Here the CDR3 DNA reads TGTGCCAGCAGTACCACAGGGGGGAGTACTGAAGCTTTCTTT.